This TCR beta chain was sequenced during a study of cytomegalovirus exposure and HLA in healthy donors. CDR1 is SGHRS and CDR2 is YFSETQ in the germline V gene. Trimming took 1 base from V and 2 from J; bases not matched to a gene: 5. The CDR3 extends over 15 amino acids. Both 60 Vbeta primers and 13 Jbeta primers went into the PCR. The method was immunoSEQ multiplex PCR; TCRdb's version includes in-frame clones alone and lacks a portion of them. The data show 120,000 or so clones, roughly four fifths seen once. The chain has TRBV5-1 and TRBJ2-7, with 8 positions matching TRBD1. Material: PBMCs. This clonotype originated in a middle-aged woman in good health and CMV-seropositive. In DNA, the CDR3 is TGCGCCAGCAGCTTGTCTAGGACAGGGCCCTACGAGCAGTACTTC. Amino acids: CASSLSRTGPYEQYF.